This T cell receptor beta chain comes out of a study of T cell clonality in common variable immunodeficiency (dated by TCRdb to 2014 to 2015). The paper's findings and limits, for the study overall: According to the authors, figuring out what caused the increased clonality in CVID would require sequencing the repertoires of T cell subpopulations. Patient heterogeneity within the CVID cohort put limits on correlating repertoire features with clinical complications. Fewer TCRbeta clones were shared among CVID subjects than among healthy controls (p < 0.0001). Although equal DNA input was used, an average of about 85,000 unique sequences per sample was obtained for controls, compared with around 30,000 for CVID samples. Reportedly, TCRbeta sequences from CVID had fewer deletions and N-nucleotide insertions, and highly modified clones with 13 or more V deletions were absent from CVID. Compared with healthy controls, CVID subjects showed increased TCRbeta clonality (t-test p = 0.018), a feature most characteristic of about a third of subjects.

This clone was found a few times. Its antigen has not been determined. The CDR3 end is not reached by the read, which stops 3 residues before it; the germline J gene fills it in. Unmatched junction bases come to 4, with V trimmed by 5 bases and J by 5 bases. CDR1 and CDR2 (SGHTA, FQGTGA) derive from the germline V gene. There are 13 amino acids in the CDR3, from cysteine to phenylalanine inclusive. The DNA shown is the part of the CDR3 that was read: 30 bases, in frame from base 1. Standard criteria were used to diagnose CVID, namely serum IgG, IgA and/or IgM reduced below the normal range together with specific antibody deficiency. There were under 50 subjects in the CVID group (about 15 female and around 29 male), ranging in age from about 8 to 65 years, with a mean age of roughly 39. Most CVID patients and most healthy controls were of Caucasian heritage. All CVID subjects had received replacement immunoglobulin therapy for at least one year at the time of study participation. At the time of blood collection, no CVID subject was ill or was being treated with immunomodulatory or immunosuppressive medication. From each donor, about 5 to 8.5 ml of heparinized peripheral whole blood was collected. Genomic DNA from adults with common variable immune deficiency (CVID) and from healthy adult controls was used for sequencing of TCRbeta CDR3 repertoires. Diluted blood was density-centrifuged over Hypaque 1077 or Ficoll-Paque to isolate peripheral blood mononuclear cells. Genomic DNA was obtained from unsorted mononuclear cells using either Qiagen column purification or a centrifugation-based method.

For sequencing, equivalent amounts of genomic DNA were input from CVID and control samples. For every sample, a 60 bp segment covering the rearranged TCRbeta CDR3 region was amplified and then sequenced. The immunoSEQ assay, a bias-corrected multiplex PCR combined with high-throughput sequencing, was used to amplify TCRbeta. In the paper's pipeline: Each unique nucleotide sequence was treated as a clone and annotated with V, D and J genes, copy number and frequency. Sequences were labeled productive if in frame, and non-productive if out of frame or containing stop codons. As previously described, clonality was calculated on the basis of Shannon's entropy. The predicted amino acid sequences of productive clones were used to derive mean CDR3 Kyte-Doolittle hydropathy. Using the R hclust function, scaled V gene usage was clustered hierarchically with Manhattan distance and complete linkage. To assess clone sharing by CDR3 amino acid sequence, 12 repertoires per group were resampled over 100 rounds. The repertoires were screened for some 70 published EBV-specific TCRbeta sequences and roughly 240 published CMV-specific TCRbeta sequences. After two CVID samples that produced fewer than 10,000 sequences were dropped from the analysis, 45 or so CVID repertoires remained. Here the immuneACCESS table is served through TCRdb, limited to in-frame sequences with V and J called. Missing clones are a known gap in these copies; in checked studies unresolved V genes cover under half, and the rest lacks a known reason. D and trimming were read from the DNA, whereas the V and J calls and clone size are those reported in that table. The table records 30,000 to 35,000 clones for this sample, and not one of them appears only once. Under 8.5% of the sample is in the top ten clones.

The chain links TRBV7-3 with TRBJ2-3; TRBD1 aligns with 7 central bases. The clonotype comes from a human donor with common variable immunodeficiency. What was sequenced was peripheral blood mononuclear cells. CDR3 region: CASSPSGGDTQYF. CDR3 DNA, as far as it was read: TGTGCCAGCAGCCCCTCAGGGGGAGATACG.